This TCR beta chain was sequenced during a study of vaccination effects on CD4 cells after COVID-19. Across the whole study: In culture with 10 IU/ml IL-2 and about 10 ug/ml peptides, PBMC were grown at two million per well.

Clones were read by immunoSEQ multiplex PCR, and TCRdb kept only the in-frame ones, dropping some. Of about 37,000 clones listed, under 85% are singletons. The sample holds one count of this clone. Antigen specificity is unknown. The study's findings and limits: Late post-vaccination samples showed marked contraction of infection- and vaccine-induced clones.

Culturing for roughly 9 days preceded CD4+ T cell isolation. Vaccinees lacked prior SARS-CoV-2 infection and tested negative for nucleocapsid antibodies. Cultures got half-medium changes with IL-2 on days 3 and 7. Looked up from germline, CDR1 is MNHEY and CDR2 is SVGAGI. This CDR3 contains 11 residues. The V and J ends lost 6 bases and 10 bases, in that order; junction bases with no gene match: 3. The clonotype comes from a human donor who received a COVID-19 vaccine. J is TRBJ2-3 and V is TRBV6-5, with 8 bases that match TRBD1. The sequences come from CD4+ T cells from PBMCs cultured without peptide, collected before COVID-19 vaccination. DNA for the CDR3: TGTGCCAGCAGACGACAGGGGTCGCAGTATTTT. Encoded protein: CASRRQGSQYF.